This TCR beta chain was sequenced for a study of chemoradiotherapy in HPV16-positive cancers. Study-wide background: Candidate HPV-specific T-cell clones and common TCR motifs came from functional assays in a couple of HPV16-positive patients. Study findings and constraints: HPV-responsive T-cell expansion during chemoradiotherapy was linked to improved recurrence-free survival in HPV16-positive patients. Functional assays defining HPV-specific T cells used only two HPV16-positive patients.

Concerning this clone itself: What it recognizes is unknown.

Libraries were prepared by immunoSEQ multiplex PCR; TCRdb keeps only in-frame clonotypes and omits some of them. This table holds fewer than 40,000 clones, 92% found once. Germline V gives CDR1 SGHAT, CDR2 FQNNGV. This CDR3 comprises 13 residues. V was clipped by 3 bases and J by 1 base, with 4 bases between them. Material: blood, obtained from a patient who underwent chemoradiotherapy. This receptor was identified in a human donor with HPV-associated anogenital cancer. The chain employs TRBV11-2 and TRBJ2-1, with D unclear. The CDR3 region is CASSFESYNEQFF. The CDR3 bases are TGTGCCAGCAGCTTCGAATCCTACAATGAGCAGTTCTTC.